The present TCR beta chain was sequenced within a study of T cells in localized non-small cell lung cancer. Study-wide results and limits: Higher blood T cell density tracked longer overall survival. Because researchers sequenced only one region of the tumor, heterogeneity is still possible.

The assay was immunoSEQ multiplex PCR, and TCRdb's table has in-frame clones only and misses some. Here the sample spans roughly 64,000 clones, roughly 81% being singletons. CDR3 length: 14 residues. The germline V and J ends were trimmed by 0 bases and 2 bases, with 8 bases remaining between them. Germline lookup yields CDR1 SGHRS and CDR2 YFSETQ. This clone was counted between two and nine times. As yet, its antigen is unknown. This sample also contains other DNA sequences that code for the same CDR3. The chain uses TRBV5-1 and TRBJ1-1, with a weak D call TRBD1 (5 bases). The specimen was PBMCs, collected before any cancer treatment. The sequence was collected from a man between 40 and 70 years old with stage II lung adenocarcinoma. This chain's CDR3 is CASSLDGGNTEAFF. In DNA, the CDR3 is TGCGCCAGCAGCTTGGATGGGGGAAACACTGAAGCTTTCTTT. Full variable domain (remainder filled in from reference TRBV5-1 and TRBJ1-1): KAGVTQTPRYLIKTRGQQVTLSCSPISGHRSVSWYQQTPGQGLQFLFEYFSETQRNKGNFPGRFSGRQFSNSRSEMNVSTLELGDSALYLCASSLDGGNTEAFFGQGTRLTVV.